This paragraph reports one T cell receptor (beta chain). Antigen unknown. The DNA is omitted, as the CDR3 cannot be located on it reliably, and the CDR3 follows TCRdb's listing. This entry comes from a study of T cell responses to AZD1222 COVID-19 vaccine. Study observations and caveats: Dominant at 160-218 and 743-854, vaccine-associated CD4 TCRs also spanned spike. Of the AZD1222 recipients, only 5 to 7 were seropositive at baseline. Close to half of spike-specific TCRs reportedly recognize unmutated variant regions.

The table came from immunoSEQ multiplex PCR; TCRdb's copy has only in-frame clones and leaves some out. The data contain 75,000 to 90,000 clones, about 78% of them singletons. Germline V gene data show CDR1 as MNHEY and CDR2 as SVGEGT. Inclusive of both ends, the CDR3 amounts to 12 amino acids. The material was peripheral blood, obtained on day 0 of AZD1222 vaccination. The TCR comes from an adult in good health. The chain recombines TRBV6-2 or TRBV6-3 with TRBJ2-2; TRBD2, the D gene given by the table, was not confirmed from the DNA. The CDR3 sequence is CASSFGAGELFF.